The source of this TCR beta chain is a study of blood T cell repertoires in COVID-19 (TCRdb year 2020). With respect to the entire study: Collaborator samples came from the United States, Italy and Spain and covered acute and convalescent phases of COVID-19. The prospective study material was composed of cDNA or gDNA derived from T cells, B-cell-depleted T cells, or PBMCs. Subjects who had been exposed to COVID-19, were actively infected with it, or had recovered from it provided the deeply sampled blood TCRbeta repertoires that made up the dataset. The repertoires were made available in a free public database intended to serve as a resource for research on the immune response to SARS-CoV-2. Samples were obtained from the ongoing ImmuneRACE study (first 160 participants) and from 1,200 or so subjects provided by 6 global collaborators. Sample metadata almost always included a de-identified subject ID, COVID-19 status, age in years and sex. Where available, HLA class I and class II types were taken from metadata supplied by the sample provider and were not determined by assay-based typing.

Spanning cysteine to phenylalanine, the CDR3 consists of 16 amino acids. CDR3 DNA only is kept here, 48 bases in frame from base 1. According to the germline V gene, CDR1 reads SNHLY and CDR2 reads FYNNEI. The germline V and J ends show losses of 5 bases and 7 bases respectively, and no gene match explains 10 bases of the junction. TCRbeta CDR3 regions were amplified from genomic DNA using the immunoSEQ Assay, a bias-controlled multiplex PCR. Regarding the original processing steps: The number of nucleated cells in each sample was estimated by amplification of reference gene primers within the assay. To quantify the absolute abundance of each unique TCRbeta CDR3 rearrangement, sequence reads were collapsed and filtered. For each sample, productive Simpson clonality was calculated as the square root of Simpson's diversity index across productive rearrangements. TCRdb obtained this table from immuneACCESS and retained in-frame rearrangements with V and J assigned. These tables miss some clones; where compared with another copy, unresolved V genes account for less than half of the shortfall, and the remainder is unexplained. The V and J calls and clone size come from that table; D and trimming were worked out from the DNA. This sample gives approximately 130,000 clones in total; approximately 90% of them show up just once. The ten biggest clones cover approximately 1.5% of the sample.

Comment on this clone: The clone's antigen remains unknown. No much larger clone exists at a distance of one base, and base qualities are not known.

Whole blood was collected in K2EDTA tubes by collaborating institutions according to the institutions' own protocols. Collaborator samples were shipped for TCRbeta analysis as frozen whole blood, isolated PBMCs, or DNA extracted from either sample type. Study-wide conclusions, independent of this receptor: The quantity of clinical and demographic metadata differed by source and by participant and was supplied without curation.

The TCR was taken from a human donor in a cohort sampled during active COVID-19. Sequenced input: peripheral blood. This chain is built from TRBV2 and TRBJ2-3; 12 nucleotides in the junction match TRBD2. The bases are TGTGCCAGCAGTCCCCTAGCGGGGGGGCCGGAGAATACGCAGTATTTT. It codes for CASSPLAGGPENTQYF.